This T cell receptor (beta chain) came from a study of T cell responses to AZD1222 COVID-19 vaccine. Study information: Second-dose timings of about 4 or about 12 weeks were pooled.

Study-level findings and limits: Spike-specific TCR breadth and depth grew following two AZD1222 doses. Among the donors, most were white British and more were female, and clonal diversity was possibly underestimated. Only five to seven AZD1222 recipients were seropositive at baseline.

The data were produced by immunoSEQ multiplex PCR, yet TCRdb's version contains in-frame clones alone and is incomplete. The table shows some 130,000 clones, with approximately 93% occurring only once. Germline V gives CDR1 SGHDT, CDR2 YYEEEE. This CDR3 contains 15 residues. V was cut by 1 base and J by 0 bases, with 10 bases left in between. Notes on this clone: Its antigen is not identified.

V and J are TRBV5-6 and TRBJ1-1; perhaps TRBD1 as D (6 bases). Sequencing was performed on peripheral blood, taken on day 0 of AZD1222 vaccination. The sequence came from an adult in good health. The CDR3 sequence: CASSLSGHLNTEAFF. The CDR3, as DNA: TGTGCCAGCAGCTTGTCGGGACACTTGAACACTGAAGCTTTCTTT.